What follows are 23 T cell receptor beta chains derived from one specimen sequenced in a study of cytomegalovirus exposure and HLA in healthy donors. The PCR was carried out with 60 Vbeta primers and 13 Jbeta primers. TCRdb's copy holds only in-frame clones and misses some; the assay was immunoSEQ multiplex PCR. The table records about 96,000 clones, around 80% of them present only once. Material: PBMCs. The receptors here all came from a man aged 25-45 years in good health and CMV-seronegative.

The V call is TRBV5-4, the J call TRBJ2-3; D remains ambiguous. The CDR3 covers 14 residues. The germline gives CDR1 SGHNT, CDR2 YYREEE (reference sequence). V was trimmed by 0 bases and J by 4 bases, leaving 9 bases between them. CDR3 bases: TGTGCCAGCAGCTTGGTCAGTTTCGCAGATACGCAGTATTTT. This translates into CASSLVSFADTQYF.

This clone was recorded once. The V call is TRBV4-2, the J call TRBJ1-1; no firm D call. The CDR3 length is 15 residues. Germline loops: CDR1 LGHNA, CDR2 YNFKEQ. The germline V and J ends were trimmed by 4 bases and 1 base, with 13 bases remaining between them. The CDR3 DNA is TGTGCCAGCAGCCCGACGGGGAGTCGGAACACTGAAGCTTTCTTT. Encoded protein: CASSPTGSRNTEAFF.

The J gene is TRBJ2-6, the V gene TRBV5-1, with D possibly TRBD2 on 5 matching bases. The CDR3 is 16 residues long. The V gene lost 0 bases and the J gene lost 2 bases, with 9 bases spanning the gap. Germline V gene lookup returns CDR1 SGHRS and CDR2 YFSETQ. In DNA, the CDR3 is TGCGCCAGCAGCTTGGGAGGGATCGCTGGGGCCAACGTCCTGACTTTC. Translating it yields CASSLGGIAGANVLTF.

V and J are TRBV6-5 and TRBJ1-5, with TRBD1 identical over 9 bases. Germline V gene lookup returns CDR1 MNHEY and CDR2 SVGAGI. The CDR3 sequence is 15 residues long. V lost 5 bases, J lost 5 bases, and 7 bases stayed unmatched. CDR3 nucleotides: TGTGCCAGCAGTAAAGGGGACAGGGAGTATCAGCCCCAGCATTTT. Residues: CASSKGDREYQPQHF.

The rearrangement joins TRBV28 to TRBJ1-5; no clear D. The CDR3 has 14 amino acids. Per the germline V gene, CDR1 is MDHEN and CDR2 is SYDVKM. Deletions cut 6 bases from V and 2 bases from J, with 11 bases between. CDR3 coding DNA: TGTGCCAGCAGGGGAGAGAGGGGCAATCAGCCCCAGCATTTT. It specifies CASRGERGNQPQHF.

This clone was detected only a few times. V and J are TRBV27 and TRBJ1-2; the match to TRBD1 covers 9 bases. V trimming: 6 bases; J trimming: 7 bases; junction bases outside the gene matches: 9. CDR3 length: 14 amino acids. Germline CDR1 reads MNHEY; CDR2 reads SMNVEV (reference sequence). CDR3 DNA sequence: TGTGCCAGCAGGACAGGGACAGGGTCTACTGGCTACACCTTC. Translation: CASRTGTGSTGYTF.

CDR3 sequence: CASSYTPTRVSYEQYF. In nucleotides, the CDR3 is TGTGCCAGCAGTTACACTCCGACCAGGGTATCCTACGAGCAGTACTTC. This chain links TRBV6-6 with TRBJ2-7; D is perhaps TRBD1 (5 bases). Trimming left V 2 bases short and J 1 base short, with 15 bases between. The CDR3 runs 16 residues. Germline CDR1 is MNHNY and CDR2 is SVGAGI (reference sequence).

This chain uses TRBV29-1 with TRBJ2-3, with 9 nucleotides matching TRBD2. The length of the CDR3 is 15 residues. Germline V gene data show CDR1 as SQVTM and CDR2 as ANQGSEA. V was clipped by 7 bases and J by 2 bases; unmatched bases: 10. CDR3 nucleotide sequence: TGCAGCGCTACCCTCCCTAGCGGGGTCACAGATACGCAGTATTTT. Protein sequence: CSATLPSGVTDTQYF.

The rearrangement uses TRBV14 and TRBJ1-6, with D possibly matching TRBD1 (6 bases). Trimming stripped 2 bases from V and 6 bases from J, with 11 bases between. The CDR3 runs to 15 residues. Germline CDR1 reads SGHDN; CDR2 reads FVKESK. This CDR3 reads CASSQTGLPNSPLHF. The CDR3 DNA is TGTGCCAGCAGCCAAACAGGGTTGCCTAATTCACCCCTCCACTTT.

J is TRBJ2-5 and V is TRBV4-1; D not certain. The J call may be mistaken, given a closer DNA end match to TRBJ2-7. Per the germline V gene, CDR1 is MGHRA and CDR2 is YSYEKL. The CDR3 contains 15 residues. The CDR3 sequence: CASSQVPGPLSEQYF. CDR3 DNA sequence: TGCGCCAGCAGCCAAGTTCCAGGTCCTCTCTCCGAGCAGTACTTC.

This chain uses TRBV4-1 with TRBJ1-6; no clear D. Trimming cost V 0 bases and J 1 base, with 16 bases left between them. This CDR3 has 19 amino acids. Looked up from germline, CDR1 is MGHRA and CDR2 is YSYEKL. The CDR3 sequence: CASSQENPGMISYNSPLHF. The CDR3 bases are TGCGCCAGCAGCCAAGAGAACCCGGGAATGATATCCTATAATTCACCCCTCCACTTT.

This chain connects TRBV7-2 to TRBJ1-2; possibly TRBD1 for D (6 bases). This CDR3 spans 12 amino acids. The V gene's germline CDR1 is SGHTA and CDR2 FQGNSA. Deletions cut 4 bases from V and 8 bases from J, with 11 bases between. The CDR3 DNA sequence: TGTGCCAGCAGCTCACAGGGCGGCGGCTACACCTTC. Translating gives CASSSQGGGYTF.

This clone was detected a few times. The chain is built from TRBV11-2 and TRBJ1-1; TRBD1 matches 8 bases. CDR3 length equals 16 residues. Germline V gene data show CDR1 as SGHAT and CDR2 as FQNNGV. V was clipped by 0 bases and J by 3 bases; unmatched bases: 6. The CDR3 region is CASSLDPGGAYTEAFF. In DNA, the CDR3 is TGTGCCAGCAGCTTAGACCCAGGGGGCGCGTACACTGAAGCTTTCTTT.

V and J are TRBV9 and TRBJ1-4; weak D call: TRBD1 (6 bases). CDR1 is SGDLS, CDR2 YYNGEE, per germline. V was shortened by 2 bases and J by 0 bases, with 11 bases between the two germline ends. This CDR3 has 16 amino acids. CDR3 protein: CASSVSGTSTNEKLFF. In DNA, the CDR3 is TGTGCCAGCAGCGTCAGCGGGACATCAACTAATGAAAAACTGTTTTTT.

The rearrangement links TRBV30 to TRBJ1-2; 9 bases align to TRBD1. The V gene end was trimmed by 0 bases and the J gene end by 6 bases; junction bases not matched to a gene: 11. Per the germline V gene, CDR1 is GTSNPN and CDR2 is SVGIG (reference sequence). This CDR3 contains 16 residues. The CDR3 DNA is TGTGCCTGGAGTGTAGGTCTCGGGGACAGGGAAGATGGCTACACCTTC. It is translated as CAWSVGLGDREDGYTF.

The chain has TRBV30 and TRBJ1-3; weak D call: TRBD1 (5 bases). This CDR3 has 17 residues. Trimming removed 0 bases from V and 0 bases from J, with 15 bases in between. Germline V lookup: CDR1 GTSNPN, CDR2 SVGIG (reference sequence). CDR3 sequence: CAWSVTRVSLSGNTIYF. The CDR3 DNA reads as TGTGCCTGGAGTGTTACCAGGGTCAGTCTCTCTGGAAACACCATATATTTT.

This clone was counted a single time. The chain uses TRBV29-1 and TRBJ1-2; 9 positions agree with TRBD1. CDR3 length: 13 residues. Germline values: CDR1 SQVTM, CDR2 ANQGSEA. The ends lost 7 bases at V and 2 bases at J; junction bases unmatched: 5. The CDR3 is CSAGTGLNYGYTF. Here the CDR3 DNA reads TGCAGCGCCGGGACAGGGCTCAACTATGGCTACACCTTC. Looking up the rest from reference TRBV29-1 and TRBJ1-2 gives the full variable domain: SAVISQKPSRDICQRGTSLTIQCQVDSQVTMMFWYRQQPGQSLTLIATANQGSEATYESGFVIDKFPISRPNLTFSTLTVSNMSPEDSSIYLCSAGTGLNYGYTFGSGTRLTVV.

The V call is TRBV5-4, the J call TRBJ2-1; perhaps TRBD1 as D (7 bases). The length of the CDR3 is 15 residues. CDR1 and CDR2 from the germline V gene are SGHNT and YYREEE (reference sequence). V lost 4 bases and J lost 5, with 16 bases in between. Written as DNA, the CDR3 is TGTGCCAGCAGCCAGACAGGGACTGGACACAATGAGCAGTTCTTC. Encoded protein: CASSQTGTGHNEQFF.

Concerning this clone itself: One end of the junction does not line up with germline, which may come from a read error. The chain joins TRBV6-5 to TRBJ1-5; TRBD1 matches at 8 bases. Per the germline V gene, CDR1 is MNHEY and CDR2 is SVGAGI. The CDR3 length is 13 residues. CDR3 in DNA: TGTGCCAGCAGGCCAGGGGGCAAACAGCCCCAGCATTTT. The encoded protein is CASRPGGKQPQHF.

The CDR3, as DNA: TGTGCCATCAGTGGCTCAGGGGGGCCGGGAGATACGCAGTATTTT. This translates into CAISGSGGPGDTQYF. The chain recombines TRBV10-3 with TRBJ2-3; a weak D match, TRBD1 (7 bases). This CDR3 comprises 15 residues. The V end was cut by 4 bases, the J end by 5 bases, with 16 bases between. Germline V CDR1 and CDR2: ENHRY, SYGVKD.

This clone showed up just a few times. This chain joins TRBV27 and TRBJ1-1, with TRBD1 matching over 8 bases. The length of the CDR3 is 14 residues. Trimming cost V 2 bases and J 5 bases; bases outside gene matches: 4. Germline CDR1 reads MNHEY; CDR2 reads SMNVEV (reference sequence). The CDR3 nucleotides are TGTGCCAGCAGTTTAGCGGACAGGGTTACTGAAGCTTTCTTT. Encoded protein: CASSLADRVTEAFF.

This clone was counted once. The chain combines TRBV5-1 with TRBJ1-1; D not certain. The germline V and J ends were trimmed by 3 bases and 1 base, with 10 bases remaining between them. Looked up from germline, CDR1 is SGHRS and CDR2 is YFSETQ. This CDR3 has 14 residues. CDR3 in DNA: TGCGCCAGCAGCTCCTCACAGACGAACACTGAAGCTTTCTTT. Encoded protein: CASSSSQTNTEAFF.

CDR3 amino acids: CASSILLGAANYGYTF. The CDR3 region has the DNA TGTGCCAGTAGTATATTGCTAGGGGCAGCTAACTATGGCTACACCTTC. V is TRBV19 and J is TRBJ1-2, with a tentative D call TRBD1 (5 bases). From germline, CDR1 is LNHDA and CDR2 SQIVND (reference sequence). Trimming took off 2 bases at V and 0 bases at J, with 13 bases between the two ends. The CDR3 consists of 16 residues.